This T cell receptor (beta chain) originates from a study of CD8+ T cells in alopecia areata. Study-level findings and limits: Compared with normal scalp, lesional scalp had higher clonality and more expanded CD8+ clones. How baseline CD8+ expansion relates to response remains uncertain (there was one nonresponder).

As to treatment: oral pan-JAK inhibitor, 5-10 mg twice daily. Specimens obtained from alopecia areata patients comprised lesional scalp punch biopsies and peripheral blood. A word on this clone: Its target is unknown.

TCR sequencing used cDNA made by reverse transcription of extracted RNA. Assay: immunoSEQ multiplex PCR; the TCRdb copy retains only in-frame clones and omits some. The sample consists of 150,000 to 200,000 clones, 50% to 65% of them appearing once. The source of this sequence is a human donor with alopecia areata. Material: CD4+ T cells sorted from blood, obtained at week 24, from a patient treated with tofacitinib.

The CDR3 DNA sequence: TGTGCCAGCAGCTTATTTGGAGGTAATGAGCAGTTCTTC. Encoded protein: CASSLFGGNEQFF. This chain uses TRBV7-3 with TRBJ2-1; D might be TRBD2 (5 bases). The germline gives CDR1 SGHTA, CDR2 FQGTGA. The CDR3 spans 13 residues. Trimming cost V 2 bases and J 7 bases, with 9 bases left between them.